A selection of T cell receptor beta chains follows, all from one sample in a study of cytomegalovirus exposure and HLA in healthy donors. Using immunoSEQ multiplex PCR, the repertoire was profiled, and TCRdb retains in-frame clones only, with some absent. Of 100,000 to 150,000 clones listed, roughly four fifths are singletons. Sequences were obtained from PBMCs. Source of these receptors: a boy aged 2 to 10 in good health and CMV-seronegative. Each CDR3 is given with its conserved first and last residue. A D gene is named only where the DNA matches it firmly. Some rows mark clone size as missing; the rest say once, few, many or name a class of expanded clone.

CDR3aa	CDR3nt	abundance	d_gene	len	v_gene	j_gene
CASSSPNRGYGNTIYF	TGTGCCAGCAGCTCCCCAAACAGGGGGTACGGAAACACCATATATTTT	-	TRBD1	16	TRBV7-2	TRBJ1-3
CASSYRQGERAGELFF	TGTGCCAGCAGTTACCGACAGGGGGAAAGGGCCGGGGAGCTGTTTTTT	-	TRBD1	16	TRBV6-5	TRBJ2-2
CASIRGREAGNTIYF	TGTGCCAGCATACGAGGCAGGGAGGCTGGAAACACCATATATTTT	-	-	15	TRBV6-1	TRBJ1-3
CASSLGQTSGANVLTF	TGTGCCAGCAGCTTGGGACAGACCTCTGGGGCCAACGTCCTGACTTTC	-	TRBD1	16	TRBV7-3	TRBJ2-6
CASSLGTGGNSPLHF	TGTGCCAGCAGTTTGGGGACAGGGGGCAATTCACCCCTCCACTTT	-	TRBD1	15	TRBV27	TRBJ1-6
CASSQDTRISGNTIYF	TGTGCCAGCAGCCAAGATACGAGGATCTCTGGAAACACCATATATTTT	-	-	16	TRBV14	TRBJ1-3
CAIEGDGLAYGYTF	TGTGCCATCGAGGGGGACGGCCTGGCCTATGGCTACACCTTC	-	-	14	TRBV10-3	TRBJ1-2
CASSQEQATSTDTQYF	TGCGCCAGCAGCCAAGAGCAGGCTACTAGCACAGATACGCAGTATTTT	-	-	16	TRBV4-1	TRBJ2-3
CASLLHPSNTEAFF	TGTGCCAGCTTATTACATCCCTCGAACACTGAAGCTTTCTTT	once	-	14	TRBV2	TRBJ1-1
CASRQEGQPQHF	TGTGCCAGCAGACAGGAGGGCCAGCCCCAGCATTTT	-	-	12	TRBV27	TRBJ1-5
CASTHPQVSGGSYNEQFF	TGTGCCAGCACCCATCCTCAGGTCAGCGGAGGCTCCTACAATGAGCAGTTCTTC	-	-	18	TRBV25-1	TRBJ2-1
CASSLEGSFLYEQYF	TGTGCCAGCAGCTTAGAGGGGTCGTTTTTATACGAGCAGTACTTC	-	-	15	TRBV7-9	TRBJ2-7
CASSWGGHSGELFF	TGTGCCAGCAGTTGGGGAGGGCATAGCGGGGAGCTGTTTTTT	-	TRBD2	14	TRBV27	TRBJ2-2
CASSLFRGAIEKLFF	TGTGCCAGCAGCTTATTTCGGGGGGCAATTGAAAAACTGTTTTTT	-	-	15	TRBV7-9	TRBJ1-4
CASSDRGQSGYTF	TGTGCCAGCTCTGACAGGGGGCAAAGTGGCTACACCTTC	-	TRBD1	13	TRBV19	TRBJ1-2
CASLTPAGNTDTQYF	TGTGCCAGCTTGACCCCCGCGGGAAATACAGATACGCAGTATTTT	-	-	15	TRBV2	TRBJ2-3
CASSESAWPPKNIQYF	TGCGCCAGCAGTGAGTCCGCCTGGCCTCCCAAAAACATTCAGTACTTC	-	-	16	TRBV10-1	TRBJ2-4
CASSPWAFSFNQPQHF	TGTGCCAGCTCACCGTGGGCCTTCTCCTTCAATCAGCCCCAGCATTTT	-	-	16	TRBV18	TRBJ1-5
CASKSSGISSYNEQFF	TGTGCCAGCAAATCGAGCGGGATTAGCTCCTACAATGAGCAGTTCTTC	-	TRBD2	16	TRBV7-9	TRBJ2-1
CAWSVTAGVGYTF	TGTGCCTGGAGTGTGACAGCCGGCGTTGGCTACACCTTC	-	-	13	TRBV30	TRBJ1-2
CASSQGTASPQAFF	TGCGCCAGCAGCCAAGGAACAGCCTCCCCTCAAGCTTTCTTT	-	-	14	TRBV4-1	TRBJ1-1
CASSVGGSGLNEKLFF	TGTGCCAGCAGCGTAGGAGGCAGCGGCCTTAATGAAAAACTGTTTTTT	-	-	16	TRBV9	TRBJ1-4
CASSQARTDTQYF	TGTGCCAGCAGCCAAGCTAGGACAGATACGCAGTATTTT	-	-	13	TRBV4-2	TRBJ2-3
CASSFLSGQGEGGYTF	TGTGCCAGCAGTTTTCTTTCGGGACAGGGAGAGGGTGGCTACACCTTC	-	TRBD1	16	TRBV7-9	TRBJ1-2
CASSSPRSGPNNEQFF	TGTGCCAGCAGCTCCCCGCGTAGCGGACCGAACAATGAGCAGTTCTTC	once	-	16	TRBV7-9	TRBJ2-1
CASSVGTSGGKTYNEQFF	TGTGCCAGCAGCGTAGGGACTAGCGGGGGGAAAACCTACAATGAGCAGTTCTTC	-	TRBD2	18	TRBV9	TRBJ2-1
CASSSPRGGEPYGYTF	TGTGCCAGCAGCTCCCCCCGGGGGGGGGAGCCCTATGGCTACACCTTC	few	-	16	TRBV7-8	TRBJ1-2
CSARTGGGNIPYEQYF	TGCAGCGCCCGGACAGGGGGTGGAAACATTCCCTACGAGCAGTACTTC	once	TRBD1	16	TRBV29-1	TRBJ2-7
CASSDSASGSADTQYF	TGTGCCAGCAGTGACTCGGCTAGCGGGAGTGCAGATACGCAGTATTTT	-	TRBD2	16	TRBV6-4	TRBJ2-3
CASTAGGAYNEQFF	TGTGCCAGTACGGCGGGAGGGGCCTACAATGAGCAGTTCTTC	-	TRBD2	14	TRBV19	TRBJ2-1
CASSLRDSSYEQYF	TGTGCCAGCAGCTTAAGGGACAGTTCCTACGAGCAGTACTTC	-	TRBD1	14	TRBV7-9	TRBJ2-7
CASGQPSGLAGSYEQYF	TGTGCTAGTGGTCAGCCTAGTGGACTAGCGGGCTCCTACGAGCAGTACTTC	once	TRBD2	17	TRBV12-5	TRBJ2-7
CASSHRQHNEQFF	TGTGCCAGCAGCCACCGACAGCACAATGAGCAGTTCTTC	-	-	13	TRBV6-1	TRBJ2-1
CASSPTGGVPGELFF	TGTGCCAGCAGCCCGACAGGGGGAGTACCCGGGGAGCTGTTTTTT	-	TRBD1	15	TRBV7-6	TRBJ2-2
CASSLDRRSYTEAFF	TGTGCCAGCAGCTTAGATCGAAGGAGCTACACTGAAGCTTTCTTT	-	-	15	TRBV11-2	TRBJ1-1
CASSRVGGAVDTQYF	TGTGCCAGCAGCCGCGTCGGAGGGGCGGTAGATACGCAGTATTTT	-	-	15	TRBV11-3	TRBJ2-3
CASSPPGGRDTEAFF	TGTGCCAGCAGCCCCCCGGGGGGGCGAGACACTGAAGCTTTCTTT	-	-	15	TRBV9	TRBJ1-1
CASSIRHPPNEQFF	TGTGCCAGTAGTATTCGACACCCCCCCAATGAGCAGTTCTTC	-	-	14	TRBV19	TRBJ2-1
CASSLDPWTSPYNEQFF	TGTGCCAGCAGCTTAGACCCATGGACTAGCCCCTACAATGAGCAGTTCTTC	-	TRBD2	17	TRBV7-9	TRBJ2-1
CASSENRNTDTQYF	TGTGCCAGCAGTGAAAACAGGAACACAGATACGCAGTATTTT	once	-	14	TRBV6-4	TRBJ2-3
CASSQRGRGYGYTF	TGTGCCAGCAGCCAGAGGGGGCGCGGCTATGGCTACACCTTC	-	TRBD1	14	TRBV4-2	TRBJ1-2
CASSEAGGSGELFF	TGTGCCAGCAGTGAGGCAGGGGGCTCCGGGGAGCTGTTTTTT	few	TRBD1	14	TRBV6-4	TRBJ2-2
CASSQDSLVGGYTF	TGCGCCAGCAGCCAAGATAGTCTAGTGGGTGGCTACACCTTC	-	-	14	TRBV4-3	TRBJ1-2
CASSQESGQGILSGNTIYF	TGCGCCAGCAGCCAAGAATCGGGACAGGGCATACTCTCTGGAAACACCATATATTTT	-	TRBD1	19	TRBV4-3	TRBJ1-3
CASSLARSNLNTEAFF	TGTGCCAGCAGCCTCGCCAGGTCAAACTTAAACACTGAAGCTTTCTTT	-	-	16	TRBV14	TRBJ1-1